This T cell receptor beta chain was identified during a study of regulatory dendritic cells for organ transplantation. Findings and limits, study-wide: Memory T cells were less diverse than naive, with memory CD8+ most oligoclonal.

About this clone itself: Its target is unknown.

Using immunoSEQ multiplex PCR, the repertoire was profiled, and TCRdb retains in-frame clones only, with some absent. The repertoire holds around 12,000 clones, about 80% seen once, with roughly 0.62% in the top ten. Sorted subsets were CFSE-labeled and cultured approximately 5 days with allogeneic dendritic cells. CDR1 and CDR2 from the germline V gene are SGHRS and YFSETQ. V lost 4 bases to trimming and J lost 4 bases; unmatched junction nucleotides: 6. The CDR3 is 14 residues long. The rearrangement joins TRBV5-1 to TRBJ1-2, with TRBD1 matching 8 bases. Specimen: naive CD4+ T cells from blood cultured with regulatory dendritic cells. Subset indicated: CD45RA+ naive T cells. This receptor was taken from a human donor in good health. The CDR3 protein is CASSPDRGAYGYTF. DNA for the CDR3: TGCGCCAGCAGCCCCGACAGGGGCGCCTATGGCTACACCTTC.